The source of this TCR beta chain is a study of Ad26.COV2.S vaccination and SARS-CoV-2 variants. Study background: In the study, Ad26.COV2.S was injected intramuscularly once, or twice 56 days apart.

Per the germline V gene, CDR1 is LGHNA and CDR2 is YSLEER. V dropped 4 bases and J dropped 7 bases, with 16 bases sitting between them. The CDR3 spans 15 residues. Details on this clone: Its antigen is as yet unknown.

Notes on the study in general: Vaccinated individuals (as opposed to placebo recipients) had higher spike-specific TCR breadth.

Treatment here: over 15 received Ad26.COV2.S at low or high dose, single or two shots; roughly 5 received placebo; per-sample allocation not given. Collection of samples fell on day 63 after the first vaccine or placebo injection. Vaccination used an Ad26 vector expressing Wuhan-strain SARS-CoV-2 spike. Sequencing was performed with immunoSEQ multiplex PCR; in TCRdb, only in-frame clones are kept and a portion is missing. This table has about 350,000 clones, roughly 90% appearing once. The J gene is TRBJ1-4, the V gene TRBV4-3; perhaps TRBD1 as D (6 bases). This sequence originates from a person between 18 and 65 years old who received the Ad26.COV2.S COVID-19 vaccine or a placebo. This material consisted of peripheral blood, taken in a trial of Ad26.COV2.S vaccine versus placebo. The CDR3, as DNA: TGCGCCAGCAGCCCGCGGCGGGGGGCGATTGAAAAACTGTTTTTT. It codes for CASSPRRGAIEKLFF.